This T cell receptor beta chain was observed in a study of T-cell memory formation after mild COVID-19. The study, taken as a whole, reports: Later expanders leaned CD4+, whereas clones that contracted between day 15 and 85 were balanced CD4/CD8. Among contracting clones, CD4+ were mainly CM/EM and CD8+ enriched in EMRA.

From 5'RACE with constant-segment primers came TCR alpha and TCR beta cDNA libraries that carried sample barcodes and UMIs. TCRdb re-analysed the 5' RACE reads in MiXCR, keeping a single row per CDR3 protein. Of approximately 260,000 distinct CDR3 sequences listed, 18% are singletons. This CDR3 has 15 residues. V was cut by 3 bases and J by 5 bases, with 11 bases left in between. CDR1 is MNHNY, CDR2 SVGAGI, per germline (reference sequence). A remark on this clonotype: What it recognizes is unknown.

This TCR was recovered from a man between 18 and 29 years old who had mild COVID-19 (a few samples of this study predate the infection). Cell type and time point are not known. V is TRBV6-6 and J is TRBJ1-6; no reliable D call. Sequences were obtained from PBMCs or a T cell subset sorted from them (not recorded which). The CDR3 DNA reads as TGTGCCAGCAGTTATACGGCAGGCAATAATTCACCCCTCCACTTT. This translates into CASSYTAGNNSPLHF.